The TCR beta chain under discussion was sequenced for a study of blood T cell repertoires in COVID-19. The length of the CDR3 is 17 residues. With 8 bases clipped from V and 2 bases from J, the junction kept 14 bases outside the gene matches. From germline, CDR1 is SNHLY and CDR2 FYNNEI. Assay: immunoSEQ multiplex PCR; the TCRdb copy retains only in-frame clones and omits some. Among 50,000 to 80,000 clones, approximately 80% were seen once, and the ten largest hold 5.6%. The receptor was derived from a woman aged 55-69 years with acute or convalescent COVID-19. Sequencing input: peripheral blood. V gene TRBV2 combines with J gene TRBJ1-5; 8 bases agree with TRBD1. CDR3 in amino acids: CASPDRGQSGGNQPQHF. CDR3 in DNA: TGTGCCAGCCCTGACAGGGGCCAGTCGGGGGGCAATCAGCCCCAGCATTTT.